The 2 T cell receptor beta chains listed next were all sequenced from one sample in a study of identical twins. TCRdb itself ran the 5' RACE reads through MiXCR, one entry per CDR3 protein. The sample holds around 690,000 distinct CDR3 sequences; 21% are singletons and the top ten take around 4.5%. This same sample was also part of a study on T cells expressing NK-cell markers.

Sample: PBMCs. The origin of the receptors is a woman aged 18-29 years in good health.

This clonotype was observed at least ten times. The chain couples TRBV7-9 to TRBJ2-3; D gene uncertain. The ends were cut back, 1 base at V and 5 bases at J, with 10 bases in the middle. The CDR3 covers 14 residues. Germline V lookup: CDR1 SEHNR, CDR2 FQNEAQ (reference sequence). This chain's CDR3 is CASSLGPRQDTQYF. CDR3 nucleotides: TGTGCCAGCAGCTTAGGGCCACGTCAAGATACGCAGTATTTT.

The chain combines TRBV3-1 with TRBJ2-7; 11 positions agree with TRBD2. The CDR3 extends over 15 amino acids. The V gene's germline CDR1 is LGHDT and CDR2 YNNKEL (reference sequence). V gave up 3 bases and J gave up 1 base; unmatched junction bases: 2. The CDR3 protein is CASSHRLAGSYEQYF. CDR3 sequence (DNA): TGTGCCAGCAGCCACAGACTAGCGGGGTCCTACGAGCAGTACTTC.